The rows below give T cell receptor beta chains drawn from one sample of a study of blood T cell repertoires in COVID-19. TCRdb's copy holds only in-frame clones and misses some; the assay was immunoSEQ multiplex PCR. Among hundreds of thousands of clones listed, about nine tenths were seen once. Material for sequencing was peripheral blood. These receptors originate from a man aged 55 to 70 who had recovered from COVID-19. CDR3s include the opening cysteine and the closing phenylalanine or tryptophan. Fields, in order: clone size, V gene, J gene, D gene, CDR3 protein, CDR3 DNA. A D gene is named only where the DNA matches it firmly. For some rows the clone size is stated as once, few or many, or as a class when expanded; others skip it.

clone_size: .; v_call: TRBV5-5; j_call: TRBJ1-6; d_call: TRBD1; cdr3_aa: CTSSYRGQGRGSPLHF; cdr3_nt: TGTACCAGCAGCTACCGAGGACAGGGGCGAGGTTCACCCCTCCACTTT
clone_size: once; v_call: TRBV11-2; j_call: TRBJ1-3; d_call: .; cdr3_aa: CASNKAAAVSGNTIYF; cdr3_nt: TGTGCCAGCAACAAGGCGGCGGCGGTTTCTGGAAACACCATATATTTT
clone_size: .; v_call: TRBV10-2; j_call: TRBJ2-3; d_call: .; cdr3_aa: CASSESGGGAVDTQYF; cdr3_nt: TGCGCCAGCAGTGAGTCAGGTGGGGGGGCAGTAGATACGCAGTATTTT
clone_size: .; v_call: TRBV24-1; j_call: TRBJ2-3; d_call: .; cdr3_aa: CATSDLSGGSTDTQYF; cdr3_nt: TGTGCCACCAGTGATTTATCCGGGGGAAGCACAGATACGCAGTATTTT
clone_size: .; v_call: TRBV5-1; j_call: TRBJ1-1; d_call: .; cdr3_aa: CASSPLAGLNTEAFF; cdr3_nt: TGCGCCAGCAGCCCCTTAGCAGGGCTGAACACTGAAGCTTTCTTT
clone_size: .; v_call: TRBV10-2; j_call: TRBJ1-1; d_call: TRBD1; cdr3_aa: CASSRGGGYTEAFF; cdr3_nt: TGCGCCAGCAGTAGAGGGGGCGGATACACTGAAGCTTTCTTT
clone_size: few; v_call: TRBV7-2; j_call: TRBJ2-3; d_call: TRBD2; cdr3_aa: CASTQEGLGDQTQYF; cdr3_nt: TGTGCCAGCACCCAGGAGGGACTAGGAGATCAGACGCAGTATTTT
clone_size: .; v_call: TRBV7-2; j_call: TRBJ2-1; d_call: TRBD2; cdr3_aa: CASSSTSVGEQFF; cdr3_nt: TGTGCCAGCAGCTCGACTAGCGTGGGTGAGCAGTTCTTC
clone_size: .; v_call: TRBV19; j_call: TRBJ1-2; d_call: .; cdr3_aa: CASSINRVSGYTF; cdr3_nt: TGTGCCAGTAGTATTAACAGGGTGTCTGGCTACACCTTC
clone_size: .; v_call: TRBV20-1; j_call: TRBJ2-1; d_call: .; cdr3_aa: CSASVRTGSSYNEQFF; cdr3_nt: TGCAGTGCTAGTGTCCGCACAGGGAGCTCCTACAATGAGCAGTTCTTC
clone_size: few; v_call: TRBV5-1; j_call: TRBJ1-1; d_call: .; cdr3_aa: CASSLVPGKNTEAFF; cdr3_nt: TGCGCCAGCAGCTTGGTTCCCGGGAAGAACACTGAAGCTTTCTTT
clone_size: .; v_call: TRBV3-1/TRBV3-2; j_call: TRBJ1-1; d_call: TRBD1; cdr3_aa: CASSQYDRATEAFF; cdr3_nt: TGTGCCAGCAGCCAGTACGACAGGGCTACTGAAGCTTTCTTT
clone_size: .; v_call: TRBV2; j_call: TRBJ1-1; d_call: .; cdr3_aa: CASKPATGNTEAFF; cdr3_nt: TGTGCCAGCAAACCGGCGACAGGGAACACTGAAGCTTTCTTT
clone_size: .; v_call: TRBV9; j_call: TRBJ2-3; d_call: TRBD2; cdr3_aa: CASSVDPSGGAGTQYF; cdr3_nt: TGTGCCAGCAGCGTAGACCCTAGCGGGGGGGCGGGTACGCAGTATTTT
clone_size: .; v_call: TRBV28; j_call: TRBJ2-3; d_call: .; cdr3_aa: CASSTPGIGGTDTQYF; cdr3_nt: TGTGCCAGCAGTACCCCAGGGATTGGAGGCACAGATACGCAGTATTTT
clone_size: .; v_call: TRBV29-1; j_call: TRBJ1-5; d_call: .; cdr3_aa: CSVQEGSYQPQHF; cdr3_nt: TGCAGCGTTCAAGAGGGGAGTTATCAGCCCCAGCATTTT
clone_size: .; v_call: TRBV5-1; j_call: TRBJ1-1; d_call: TRBD1; cdr3_aa: CASSVGHRGGTEAFF; cdr3_nt: TGCGCCAGCAGCGTGGGACACAGGGGCGGCACTGAAGCTTTCTTT
clone_size: .; v_call: TRBV12-5; j_call: TRBJ2-4; d_call: .; cdr3_aa: CASGLELTPSIQYF; cdr3_nt: TGTGCTAGTGGTTTGGAGTTGACTCCCAGCATTCAGTACTTC
clone_size: .; v_call: TRBV14; j_call: TRBJ2-3; d_call: TRBD1; cdr3_aa: CASSQRQGADTQYF; cdr3_nt: TGTGCCAGCAGCCAAAGACAGGGAGCAGATACGCAGTATTTT
clone_size: .; v_call: TRBV30; j_call: TRBJ2-5; d_call: .; cdr3_aa: CAWRGGVGETQYF; cdr3_nt: TGTGCCTGGAGAGGGGGGGTTGGTGAGACCCAGTACTTC